The clone carrying this TCR beta chain has a handful of counts. What it binds is not known. These data originate in a study of T-cell reconstitution after alpha-beta-depleted transplantation in children. The germline V and J ends were trimmed by 5 bases and 1 base, with 24 bases remaining between them. The germline CDR1 and CDR2 sequences are MGHDK and SYGVNS. The CDR3 consists of 19 residues. Whole-study results and caveats: When one year had passed after transplant, most T-cell counts and diversity came from newly produced T cells.

Preparation of the TCRbeta library used unique molecular identifiers. TCRdb re-called the PCR reads through MiXCR, storing one row per CDR3 protein. The sample has 500,000 to 650,000 distinct CDR3 sequences, roughly 13% seen once. This sequence joins TRBV25-1 and TRBJ2-1; a weak D match, TRBD2 (6 bases). The TCR was taken from a male patient younger than 18 who had a stem cell transplant for acute myeloid leukemia, so the T cells may come from the graft donor. The starting material was PBMCs, mostly from graft donor cells, obtained 360 days after TCRalphabeta/CD19-depleted stem cell transplant. CDR3 nucleotides: TGTGCCAGCAGTCGAGGAGGGGTATCCCTAGCGACATCCTACAATGAGCAGTTCTTC. Its translation is CASSRGGVSLATSYNEQFF.